The T cell receptor beta chain under discussion was sequenced for a study of control samples from healthy donors and cancer patients. Libraries were prepared by immunoSEQ multiplex PCR; TCRdb keeps only in-frame clonotypes and omits some of them. The table shows 70,000 to 90,000 clones, with 70% to 90% occurring only once. This TCR derives from a woman in her fifties or sixties with head and neck cancer. The sample comprised PBMCs.

In DNA, the CDR3 is TGTGCCAGCAGTGAAATCGTAGGGACCCAGCCCCAGCATTTT. It encodes CASSEIVGTQPQHF. This chain connects TRBV6-1 to TRBJ1-5; the D gene is possibly TRBD1 (5 bases). From germline, CDR1 is MNHNS and CDR2 SASEGT. The CDR3 runs 14 residues. The V gene lost 2 bases and the J gene lost 7 bases, with 12 bases spanning the gap.